A selection of T cell receptor beta chains follows, all from one sample in a study of blood T cell repertoires in COVID-19. TCRdb keeps only in-frame clones here, not all; method: immunoSEQ multiplex PCR. Among tens of thousands of clones listed, 90% were seen once. The sequenced material came from peripheral blood. The receptor set was obtained from a man in his sixties with active or convalescent COVID-19. The CDR3 runs from the conserved cysteine through the conserved F or W. The size of a clone is reported for some rows only, either as once, few or many, or as a class for expanded clones.

V gene	J gene	clone size	CDR3 protein
TRBV12-5	TRBJ1-6	NA	CASGSGPGWPLHF
TRBV9	TRBJ1-2	NA	CASSVVGHLTGGYTF
TRBV25-1	TRBJ1-2	NA	CASSEFLGLNYGYTF
TRBV4-1	TRBJ2-3	NA	CASSENRGLEDTQYF
TRBV28	TRBJ2-3	NA	CASSLRDTDTQYF
TRBV7-2	TRBJ1-4	NA	CASSFSDRSYEKLFF
TRBV7-9	TRBJ2-2	NA	CASSLASPSGTGELFF
TRBV19	TRBJ2-7	NA	CASSPRGGIGYEQYF
TRBV18	TRBJ2-2	NA	CASSRRTSSDTGELFF
TRBV12-3/TRBV12-4	TRBJ1-2	NA	CASSFDIYGYTF
TRBV30	TRBJ1-2	few	CAWSVQGPGWGYTF
TRBV18	TRBJ2-2	NA	CASSPLGQGDTGELFF
TRBV7-3	TRBJ2-1	NA	CASSLLSGASGSLGQFF
TRBV5-1	TRBJ2-3	NA	CASSLAGLFGDTQYF
TRBV19	TRBJ1-1	NA	CASSQRRTGGVSEAFF
TRBV5-1	TRBJ1-4	NA	CASSLSDRVNEKLFF
TRBV13	TRBJ2-1	NA	CASSLFLAGAPDGYNEQFF
TRBV28	TRBJ2-7	NA	CASSPKPYEQYF
TRBV11-2	TRBJ2-1	NA	CASRVPGTGLYNEQFF
TRBV5-4	TRBJ1-3	NA	CASSPMNQGGNTIYF
TRBV7-9	TRBJ1-4	NA	CASSLAQGGSEKLFF
TRBV25-1	TRBJ1-2	NA	CASSGPWGGFGYGYTF
TRBV4-2	TRBJ2-3	NA	CASSQEVAGGLTDTQYF
TRBV11-2	TRBJ2-7	NA	CASSFSAGGQYEQYF
TRBV7-6	TRBJ1-1	NA	CASSLGSRGGNTEAFF
TRBV15	TRBJ2-7	NA	CATSRGLAGAIYEQYF
TRBV11-2	TRBJ2-1	NA	CASSKSGGNEQFF
TRBV28	TRBJ2-4	NA	CASSTLAGASLAKNIQYF
TRBV18	TRBJ1-1	NA	CASSPPYRALRTEAFF
TRBV10-3	TRBJ1-1	NA	CAISLREMNTEAFF
TRBV28	TRBJ2-3	NA	CASSLYSGAPGTDTQYF
TRBV5-1	TRBJ2-3	NA	CASSSGLSSTDTQYF
TRBV7-9	TRBJ1-4	NA	CASSLFRTGIRNEKLFF
TRBV4-2	TRBJ2-5	NA	CASSRGLAGSGETQYF
TRBV30	TRBJ2-7	NA	CAWNPGNSYEQYF
TRBV5-1	TRBJ2-3	NA	CASSLGAGTDTQYF
TRBV3-1/TRBV3-2	TRBJ1-3	once	CASSLTRDTIYF
TRBV7-7	TRBJ2-1	NA	CASSLGRLDEQFF
TRBV9	TRBJ2-3	NA	CASGGSGLAGDTQYF
TRBV3-1/TRBV3-2	TRBJ2-7	NA	CASSRKGGTYEQYF
TRBV4-1	TRBJ1-2	NA	CASSQDGQGRYGYTF